The 22 T cell receptor beta chains reported below all come from one sample, sequenced in a study of T cells in Graves' hyperthyroidism and ophthalmopathy. The CDR3 regions of TCR beta were amplified from RNA transcripts. A set of HTBI primers served as the primers for a first-round RT-PCR of the TCR CDR3. TCRdb re-analysed the multiplex PCR reads in MiXCR, keeping a single row per CDR3 protein. The data show approximately 640,000 distinct CDR3 sequences, less than 45% seen once. Sequencing input: peripheral blood or thyroid tissue (not recorded which). Receptors originate from an adult man with Graves' disease, either hyperthyroidism or ophthalmopathy (not recorded which).

To note about this clonotype: Since the CDR3 does not end with the conserved phenylalanine or tryptophan, this likely comes from a read error. The DNA is left out, because the CDR3 cannot be placed on it with certainty; the CDR3 is given as TCRdb lists it. The chain recombines TRBV10-3 with TRBJ2-7; the D call in the table, TRBD1, was not verified against the DNA. CDR1 ENHRY and CDR2 SYGVKD come from the germline V gene. The CDR3 numbers 8 amino acids, ends counted. The CDR3 sequence: CAISAPGQ.

This chain uses TRBV25-1 with TRBJ1-3, with unresolved D. CDR1 and CDR2 (germline): MGHDK, SYGVNS. V lost 11 bases to trimming and J lost 0 bases, with 17 bases between them. This CDR3 is built from 15 residues. CDR3 sequence: CAWSVQFDSGNTIYF. The CDR3, as DNA: TGTGCCTGGAGTGTACAGTTCGACTCTGGAAACACCATATATTTT.

The V gene is TRBV3-1, the J gene TRBJ1-4; the D is unclear. The CDR3 totals 13 residues. Germline V CDR1 and CDR2: LGHDT, YNNKEL (reference sequence). V was shortened by 1 base and J by 8 bases, with 8 bases between the two germline ends. The CDR3 sequence: CASSQGVAEKLFF. CDR3 bases: TGTGCCAGCAGCCAAGGGGTAGCCGAAAAACTGTTTTTT. The full variable domain, in which reference TRBV3-1 and TRBJ1-4 provide the parts outside the CDR3, is DTAVSQTPKYLVTQMGNDKSIKCEQNLGHDTMYWYKQDSKKFLKIMFSYNNKELIINETVPNRFSPKSPDKAHLNLHINSLELGDSAVYFCASSQGVAEKLFFGSGTQLSVL.

The rearrangement uses TRBV25-1 and TRBJ2-7; either TRBD1 or TRBD2 may fit D (5 bases each). Between the trimmed V and J ends, which lost 6 bases and 6 bases, there was a span of 21 bases. CDR1 and CDR2 from the germline V gene are MGHDK and SYGVNS. The CDR3 has 15 residues. The CDR3: CASSLTGTEKPEQYF. The CDR3 nucleotides read TGTGCCAGCAGCCTAACCGGGACGGAGAAACCCGAGCAGTACTTC.

V gene TRBV10-3 combines with J gene TRBJ2-7, with D possibly TRBD1 on 5 matching bases. The germline gives CDR1 ENHRY, CDR2 SYGVKD. The length of the CDR3 is 15 residues. V dropped 11 bases and J dropped 2 bases, with 22 bases sitting between them. Here the CDR3 reads CAWRAGAGNAYEQYF. The DNA for the CDR3 is TGTGCCTGGAGAGCTGGGGCAGGGAACGCCTACGAGCAGTACTTC.

This clonotype was seen repeatedly, ten times or more. This chain joins TRBV19 and TRBJ2-7; TRBD1 agrees at 10 bases. Germline loops: CDR1 LNHDA, CDR2 SQIVND (reference sequence). The CDR3 length is 15 residues. V shed 7 bases and J 5 bases; nucleotides not matched to a gene: 11. The CDR3 sequence is CASTQPGQGRNEQYF. The CDR3 bases are TGTGCCAGTACCCAACCGGGACAGGGGCGCAACGAGCAGTACTTC.

This clonotype came up once. V usage is TRBV24-1 and J usage is TRBJ2-7; D is undetermined. Germline V gene data show CDR1 as KGHDR and CDR2 as SFDVKD. This CDR3 comprises 14 residues. V dropped 11 bases and J dropped 6 bases, with 22 bases sitting between them. Here the CDR3 DNA reads TGTGCCAGCACGTTTAGCCGAGGAACCCTCGAGCAGTACTTC. Translation gives CASTFSRGTLEQYF.

The chain is built from TRBV7-2 and TRBJ2-2; D may be TRBD2 (6 bases). Germline V gives CDR1 SGHTA, CDR2 FQGNSA. The CDR3 is 17 amino acids. The germline V and J ends were trimmed by 4 bases and 0 bases, with 15 bases remaining between them. The CDR3, as DNA: TGTGCCAGCAGCTCTTGGGGACTTAACGCGAACACCGGGGAGCTGTTTTTT. Translated, it gives CASSSWGLNANTGELFF.

This chain connects TRBV7-2 to TRBJ1-5; D is possibly TRBD1 (5 bases). CDR1 is SGHTA, CDR2 FQGNSA, per germline. This CDR3 region has 15 residues. V lost 0 bases to trimming and J lost 3 bases, with 9 bases between them. The CDR3 protein is CASSLAQGNNQPQHF. The CDR3 DNA reads TGTGCCAGCAGCTTAGCCCAGGGAAACAATCAGCCCCAGCATTTT.

This chain links TRBV25-1 with TRBJ2-7, with D possibly being TRBD1 or TRBD2 (5 bases each). The CDR3 is 14 amino acids. Germline V gene sequence: CDR1 MGHDK, CDR2 SYGVNS. V shed 0 bases and J shed 3 bases, with 9 bases lying between them. The CDR3 spells CASSEYGTNYEQYF. As DNA, the CDR3 is TGTGCCAGCAGTGAATACGGGACGAACTACGAGCAGTACTTC.

The chain recombines TRBV10-3 with TRBJ2-7, with TRBD1 matching 8 bases. Germline CDR1 ENHRY, CDR2 SYGVKD. Germline trimming cut 8 bases from V and 2 bases from J; bases unmatched to any gene: 2. CDR3 length: 12 amino acids. The CDR3 reads CAIQGAPYEQYF. In DNA form, the CDR3 reads TGTGCCATCCAGGGGGCCCCCTACGAGCAGTACTTC.

The genes are TRBV5-8 and TRBJ1-3; D possibly corresponds to TRBD1 (5 bases). The CDR3 has 16 residues. The V and J ends lost 0 bases and 2 bases respectively, with 12 bases between them. Germline V gene lookup returns CDR1 SGHTS and CDR2 YDEGEE. The CDR3 sequence: CASSLDAGIPGNTIYF. CDR3 nucleotides: TGTGCCAGCAGCTTGGATGCAGGGATCCCTGGAAACACCATATATTTT.

In regard to this clonotype: This CDR3 is missing its conserved last phenylalanine or tryptophan, likely due to a read error. V gene TRBV9 combines with J gene TRBJ1-1; D possibly corresponds to TRBD1 (5 bases). V lost 4 bases, J lost 4 bases, and 17 bases lay in between. In germline, CDR1 is SGDLS, CDR2 YYNGEE. The CDR3 sequence is 15 residues long. CDR3 coding DNA: TGTGCCAGCAGCTCCGGGGCTCCTGGCCGCACTGAAGCTTTCCTT. Encoded protein: CASSSGAPGRTEAFL.

This sequence joins TRBV10-1 and TRBJ1-6, with TRBD1 identical over 12 bases. Trimming cost V 2 bases and J 10 bases; bases outside gene matches: 18. The germline gives CDR1 WNHNN, CDR2 SYGVQD (reference sequence). This CDR3 region has 20 residues. This chain's CDR3 is CASSEPPGDRGRGQGSPLHF. For the CDR3, the DNA is TGCGCCAGCAGTGAGCCACCCGGGGACAGGGGGCGCGGGCAGGGGTCACCCCTCCACTTT.

This clonotype was counted only a few times. J is TRBJ1-3 and V is TRBV7-9, with 7 bases matching TRBD1. Germline V gives CDR1 SEHNR, CDR2 FQNEAQ (reference sequence). The junction had 9 bases not matched to a gene; V was cut back by 8 bases and J by 2 bases. The CDR3 extends over 15 amino acids. The chain's CDR3 is CASGPRDSTGNTIYF. The CDR3 coding sequence is TGTGCCAGCGGCCCCCGGGACAGTACTGGAAACACCATATATTTT. Together with reference TRBV7-9 and TRBJ1-3, the CDR3 gives the full variable domain: DTGVSQNPRHKITKRGQNVTFRCDPISEHNRLYWYRQTLGQGPEFLTYFQNEAQLEKSRLLSDRFSAERPKGSFSTLEIQRTEQGDSAMYLCASGPRDSTGNTIYFGEGSWLTVV.

The chain recombines TRBV29-1 with TRBJ2-7; the match to TRBD2 covers 10 bases. The trim removed 7 bases at V and 3 bases at J, leaving 9 bases unmatched. CDR1 and CDR2 from the germline V gene are SQVTM and ANQGSEA. The CDR3 loop spans 14 amino acids. The CDR3 nucleotides are TGCAGCGCAGAGGGGACTAGCGATGGCTACGAGCAGTACTTC. It yields the protein CSAEGTSDGYEQYF.

This clonotype was seen at least ten times. This chain joins TRBV12-3 or TRBV12-4 and TRBJ1-5; the D is unclear. V gave up 9 bases and J gave up 5 bases, with 11 bases separating them. CDR3 length: 12 residues. The chain's CDR3 is CASSRSDQPQHF. The CDR3 coding sequence is TGTGCCAGTAGCCGGTCCGATCAGCCCCAGCATTTT.

V is TRBV7-3 and J is TRBJ1-1; D is uncertain. CDR3 length: 16 residues. V lost 1 base and J 1 base, leaving 13 bases between the germline ends. CDR1 is SGHTA, CDR2 FQGTGA, per germline. CDR3 region: CASSLMTRTGNTEAFF. The CDR3 coding sequence is TGTGCCAGCAGCTTAATGACCAGGACGGGGAACACTGAAGCTTTCTTT.

The chain couples TRBV20-1 to TRBJ2-2, with D possibly TRBD1 on 5 matching bases. The germline gives CDR1 DFQATT, CDR2 SNEGSKA (reference sequence). Trimming pared 0 bases from V and 0 bases from J, leaving 8 bases between. The CDR3 runs to 15 residues. As DNA, the CDR3 is TGCAGTGCTAGAGATCCGACAGCGAACACCGGGGAGCTGTTTTTT. Protein product: CSARDPTANTGELFF.

V is TRBV20-1 and J is TRBJ1-1; D remains ambiguous. Per germline, CDR1 DFQATT and CDR2 SNEGSKA (reference sequence). Trimming cost V 1 base and J 10 bases, with 7 bases left between them. The CDR3 covers 10 residues. For the CDR3, the DNA is TGCAGTGCTAGAGCGAACGGAGCTTTCTTT. Encoded protein: CSARANGAFF.

The chain recombines TRBV19 with TRBJ1-2; 8 nucleotides align to TRBD1. J lost 4 bases, V lost 3 bases, and 7 bases had no gene match. Germline CDR1 and CDR2: LNHDA and SQIVND (reference sequence). The CDR3 extends over 15 amino acids. The chain's CDR3 is CASSMVSDRVYGYTF. For the CDR3, the DNA is TGTGCCAGTAGTATGGTTTCGGACAGGGTCTATGGCTACACCTTC.

V gene TRBV7-8 combines with J gene TRBJ1-5; weak D call: TRBD1 (6 bases). The CDR3 runs to 19 residues. Trimming stripped 0 bases from V and 3 bases from J, with 21 bases between. Germline V gene sequence: CDR1 SGHVS, CDR2 FQNEAQ. CDR3 protein: CASSLAFGRQGLPNQPQHF. CDR3 nucleotide sequence: TGTGCCAGCAGCTTAGCATTCGGTAGGCAGGGGCTACCCAATCAGCCCCAGCATTTT.